The 11 T cell receptor beta chains reported below all come from one sample, sequenced in a study of blood T cells in healthy people across ages. It was with a sample-barcoded 5' primer and a J-beta primer mix that a second PCR of roughly 7 to 11 cycles was run. From the 5' RACE reads, TCRdb called clonotypes with MiXCR, one entry per CDR3 protein. The profile shows about 1.8 million distinct CDR3 sequences, around 48% of them singletons. The sample consisted of blood. The receptor set was obtained from a woman aged 40 to 49 in good health.

The table lists this clonotype with a few counts. The chain combines TRBV9 with TRBJ2-3; D may be TRBD1 or TRBD2 (5 bases each). The CDR3 length is 15 residues. Trimming pared 7 bases from V and 1 base from J, leaving 16 bases between. Germline loops: CDR1 SGDLS, CDR2 YYNGEE. CDR3 in DNA: TGTGCCAGCGGGGCCCGGTTGAGGGGCACAGATACGCAGTATTTT. It encodes CASGARLRGTDTQYF.

The gene calls are TRBV7-3 and TRBJ1-1, with 9 nucleotides matching TRBD1. V lost 2 bases and J lost 0; bases outside the gene matches: 10. The CDR3 runs 18 residues. The germline CDR1 and CDR2 sequences are SGHTA and FQGTGA. CDR3 coding DNA: TGTGCCAGCAGCTTATCCGCGGGACAGGGAATTATGAACACTGAAGCTTTCTTT. Translation: CASSLSAGQGIMNTEAFF.

The rearrangement links TRBV9 to TRBJ2-5; 7 nucleotides match TRBD2. The germline V gene has CDR1 SGDLS and CDR2 YYNGEE. The ends lost 0 bases at V and 1 base at J; junction bases unmatched: 3. The CDR3 contains 15 residues. The CDR3 DNA reads as TGTGCCAGCAGCGTAGGACGGACTAGCCAAGAGACCCAGTACTTC. This translates into CASSVGRTSQETQYF.

This chain joins TRBV3-1 and TRBJ1-2; no firm D call. Germline assignment: CDR1 LGHDT and CDR2 YNNKEL (reference sequence). The CDR3 totals 14 residues. V dropped 0 bases and J dropped 2 bases, with 7 bases sitting between them. This CDR3 is CASSQEFGNYGYTF. CDR3 coding DNA: TGTGCCAGCAGCCAAGAGTTTGGAAACTATGGCTACACCTTC.

J is TRBJ1-5 and V is TRBV6-2 or TRBV6-3; 10 bases line up with TRBD1. J was trimmed by 4 bases and V by 11 bases; bases with no gene match: 14. This CDR3 has 16 residues. Germline CDR1 is MNHEY and CDR2 is SVGEGT. CDR3 in amino acids: CARLSRTGGRNQPQHF. CDR3 nucleotide sequence: TGTGCCCGCCTTTCCCGGACAGGGGGACGGAATCAGCCCCAGCATTTT.

The V and J genes are TRBV2 and TRBJ1-4, with 8 bases fitting TRBD1. The germline gives CDR1 SNHLY, CDR2 FYNNEI. The junction had 9 bases not matched to a gene; V was cut back by 8 bases and J by 7 bases. The CDR3 consists of 14 residues. CDR3 nucleotides: TGTGCCAGCGAGAGGACCGGACAGGGTGAAAAACTGTTTTTT. Protein: CASERTGQGEKLFF. Supplemented by reference TRBV2 and TRBJ1-4, the full variable domain reads EPEVTQTPSHQVTQMGQEVILRCVPISNHLYFYWYRQILGQKVEFLVSFYNNEISEKSEIFDDQFSVERPDGSNFTLKIRSTKLEDSAMYFCASERTGQGEKLFFGSGTQLSVL.

The J gene is TRBJ2-5, the V gene TRBV7-2; tentatively, D is TRBD2 (7 bases). Germline V gene sequence: CDR1 SGHTA, CDR2 FQGNSA. The CDR3 length is 14 residues. V was trimmed by 1 base and J by 5 bases, leaving 11 bases between them. In nucleotides, the CDR3 is TGTACCAGCAGCTTAGGGGGGGGCCGGGAGACCCAGTACTTC. This encodes CTSSLGGGRETQYF.

This clonotype has only a few counts. The V call is TRBV7-2, the J call TRBJ2-5, with 9 bases matching TRBD2. The J segment lost 5 bases and the V segment lost 3 bases, leaving 4 bases of the junction unmatched. CDR3 length equals 14 residues. Germline CDR1 and CDR2: SGHTA and FQGNSA. The CDR3 sequence is CASSLGLAFETQYF. In nucleotides, the CDR3 is TGTGCCAGCAGCTTGGGACTAGCATTTGAGACCCAGTACTTC. Full variable domain (missing parts from reference TRBV7-2 and TRBJ2-5): GAGVSQSPSNKVTEKGKDVELRCDPISGHTALYWYRQSLGQGLEFLIYFQGNSAPDKSGLPSDRFSAERTGGSVSTLTIQRTQQEDSAVYLCASSLGLAFETQYFGPGTRLLVL.

The chain links TRBV12-3 or TRBV12-4 to TRBJ2-5; D is possibly TRBD2 (5 bases). The CDR3 length is 13 residues. Trimming left V 8 bases short and J 5 bases short, with 15 bases between. CDR3 in amino acids: CASREGNSETQYF. CDR3 nucleotide sequence: TGTGCCAGCCGCGAGGGCAATTCGGAGACCCAGTACTTC.

This chain uses TRBV6-1 with TRBJ2-3; possibly TRBD1 for D (6 bases). CDR3 size: 15 residues. Germline V gene sequence: CDR1 MNHNS, CDR2 SASEGT. The V end was cut by 3 bases, the J end by 3 bases, with 13 bases between. The CDR3 region has the DNA TGTGCCAGCAGTGATGTAGGCAGGGGAACAGATACGCAGTATTTT. As protein: CASSDVGRGTDTQYF.

The chain uses TRBV12-3 or TRBV12-4 and TRBJ2-1, with 8 bases aligning to TRBD2. The CDR3 covers 14 residues. V gave up 5 bases and J gave up 6 bases; unmatched junction bases: 6. CDR3 region: CASSITGTSNEQFF. As DNA, the CDR3 is TGTGCCAGCAGTATAACCGGGACTAGCAATGAGCAGTTCTTC.